This T cell receptor beta chain was captured in a study of beta chain features in type 1 diabetes. The study's findings and limits: The study left unresolved whether HLA type influences TCRB rearrangement.

Germline V lookup: CDR1 DFQATT, CDR2 SNEGSKA (reference sequence). The CDR3 contains 11 residues. V lost 6 bases and J lost 3, with 6 bases in between. Details on this clone: Its antigen is not identified.

As every portion of the isolated RNA was reverse transcribed, the sequencing read expressed TCRB transcripts. Clones were sequenced by immunoSEQ multiplex PCR, and TCRdb holds only the in-frame ones, with some missing. Among roughly 300,000 clones, 12% to 15% were seen once, and the ten largest hold 6.7%. This clonotype was sampled from a man between 25 and 39 years old in good health. This chain uses TRBV20-1 with TRBJ2-4; D unresolved. Sequenced: central memory CD4+ T cells from blood. Here the CDR3 DNA reads TGCAGTGCCTGGGACAAAAACATTCAGTACTTC. It translates to CSAWDKNIQYF.